Sequencing of this TCR beta chain was carried out in a study of T cell changes during pregnancy in multiple sclerosis. This clone has only a few counts. Clones were read by immunoSEQ multiplex PCR, and TCRdb kept only the in-frame ones, dropping some. This sample has approximately 37,000 clones, with roughly 90% found just once. The sequence derives from a female donor with multiple sclerosis, enrolled in a pregnancy study. Sequenced material: CD8+ T cells from peripheral blood mononuclear cells, taken in the first trimester of pregnancy.

The CDR3 here is CASSQGLNTEAFF. The CDR3 nucleotides read TGTGCCAGCAGCCAGGGATTGAACACTGAAGCTTTCTTT. V is TRBV2 and J is TRBJ1-1, with D possibly matching TRBD1 (5 bases). The CDR3 runs to 13 residues. The germline CDR1 and CDR2 sequences are SNHLY and FYNNEI. V shed 6 bases and J shed 0 bases, with 8 bases lying between them. The whole variable domain, filled in from reference TRBV2 and TRBJ1-1, reads EPEVTQTPSHQVTQMGQEVILRCVPISNHLYFYWYRQILGQKVEFLVSFYNNEISEKSEIFDDQFSVERPDGSNFTLKIRSTKLEDSAMYFCASSQGLNTEAFFGQGTRLTVV.